This passage covers 25 T cell receptor beta chains from one sample sequenced in a study of CD8+ T cells in alopecia areata. It was from alopecia areata patients that lesional scalp punch biopsies and peripheral blood were collected. The authors extracted RNA and reverse transcribed it into cDNA as the sequencing template. Assay: immunoSEQ multiplex PCR; the TCRdb copy retains only in-frame clones and omits some. The sample carries under 7,500 clones, about 72% recorded once. The sample consisted of skin, taken at week 0. The receptors come from a human donor with alopecia areata.

V and J are TRBV4-3 and TRBJ2-7; 8 bases line up with TRBD1. With V trimmed by 1 base and J by 3 bases, 5 bases remained unmatched. The CDR3 contains 15 residues. Germline V gene lookup returns CDR1 LGHNA and CDR2 YSLEER. The CDR3 region has the DNA TGCGCCAGCAGCCAAGGGACAGGGTGGGACTACGAGCAGTACTTC. It is translated as CASSQGTGWDYEQYF.

V is TRBV6-1 and J is TRBJ2-1; 11 nucleotides agree with TRBD2. The CDR3 runs 14 residues. J was trimmed by 13 bases and V by 5 bases; bases with no gene match: 10. Per germline, CDR1 MNHNS and CDR2 SASEGT. DNA for the CDR3: TGTGCCAGCAGTTTCGGACTAGCGGGCGAGTCACAGTTCTTC. Amino acids: CASSFGLAGESQFF.

The CDR3 DNA is TGCGCCAGCAGCTTGGGACTAGCGGGGGTCTCCTCCTACAATGAGCAGTTCTTC. This codes for CASSLGLAGVSSYNEQFF. The chain employs TRBV5-1 and TRBJ2-1; 12 bases fit TRBD2. The CDR3 totals 18 residues. The germline V gene encodes CDR1 SGHRS and CDR2 YFSETQ. J gave up 0 bases and V 0 bases, and 4 bases lay outside the gene matches.

This sequence joins TRBV7-2 and TRBJ1-1; D gene ambiguous. This CDR3 is built from 14 residues. The germline CDR1 and CDR2 sequences are SGHTA and FQGNSA. Trimming took off 0 bases at V and 1 base at J, with 6 bases between the two ends. CDR3 residues: CASSLASQNTEAFF. Written as DNA, the CDR3 is TGTGCCAGCAGCTTAGCGAGCCAGAACACTGAAGCTTTCTTT.

This clone turned up a few times. The chain links TRBV19 to TRBJ1-1, with unresolved D. Between the trimmed V and J ends, which lost 3 bases and 1 base, there was a span of 9 bases. Germline loops: CDR1 LNHDA, CDR2 SQIVND (reference sequence). The CDR3 runs to 14 residues. CDR3 DNA: TGTGCCAGTAGTATTGCACAGACGAACACTGAAGCTTTCTTT. Translation gives CASSIAQTNTEAFF.

This clone was found a few times. CDR3 sequence (DNA): TGTGCCAGCAGTTTACAGGGTTATTATAATTCACCCCTCCACTTT. Its translation: CASSLQGYYNSPLHF. The chain combines TRBV27 with TRBJ1-6; tentative D call: TRBD1 (5 bases). The CDR3 loop spans 15 amino acids. Germline CDR1 MNHEY, CDR2 SMNVEV (reference sequence). V gave up 2 bases and J gave up 4 bases, with 9 bases separating them.

The table lists this clone with a few counts. The V call is TRBV5-1, the J call TRBJ2-7; perhaps TRBD1 as D (6 bases). The CDR3 contains 13 residues. Trimming removed 4 bases from V and 3 bases from J, with 11 bases in between. Germline V gene data show CDR1 as SGHRS and CDR2 as YFSETQ. This CDR3 reads CASSPPDSYEQYF. In nucleotides, the CDR3 is TGCGCCAGCAGCCCACCGGACAGCTACGAGCAGTACTTC.

The chain carries TRBV7-6 and TRBJ2-2; tentatively, D is TRBD1 or TRBD2 (5 bases each). V shed 5 bases and J shed 4 bases, with 17 bases lying between them. Germline CDR1 and CDR2: SGHVS and FNYEAQ. The length of the CDR3 is 16 residues. The CDR3 coding sequence is TGTGCCAGCAGCGATGTCAACCGGGGCTCCACCGGGGAGCTGTTTTTT. Protein product: CASSDVNRGSTGELFF. Full variable domain (outside the CDR3, taken from reference TRBV7-6 and TRBJ2-2): GAGVSQSPRYKVTKRGQDVALRCDPISGHVSLYWYRQALGQGPEFLTYFNYEAQQDKSGLPNDRFSAERPEGSISTLTIQRTEQRDSAMYRCASSDVNRGSTGELFFGEGSRLTVL.

This chain uses TRBV30 with TRBJ1-2; no definite D call. Trimming shortened V by 4 bases and J by 0 bases, and 6 bases separated the two germline ends. The CDR3 extends over 12 amino acids. Germline V lookup: CDR1 GTSNPN, CDR2 SVGIG (reference sequence). The CDR3 loop is CAWKLSNYGYTF. The CDR3 DNA follows: TGTGCCTGGAAATTATCTAACTATGGCTACACCTTC.

The chain links TRBV19 to TRBJ1-1; D unresolved. The V end was cut by 4 bases, the J end by 8 bases, with 11 bases between. Looked up from germline, CDR1 is LNHDA and CDR2 is SQIVND (reference sequence). The CDR3 has 12 residues. Here the CDR3 DNA reads TGTGCCAGTAGTACCCGGCAAGTAGAAGCTTTCTTT. This gives the protein CASSTRQVEAFF.

The chain recombines TRBV2 with TRBJ1-2; D unresolved. Germline CDR1 is SNHLY and CDR2 is FYNNEI. With 7 bases removed from V and 5 bases from J, the gap between germline ends came to 14 bases. This CDR3 has 13 residues. CDR3: CASNPGDKYGYTF. CDR3 coding DNA: TGTGCCAGCAATCCCGGGGATAAGTATGGCTACACCTTC.

The J gene is TRBJ1-2, the V gene TRBV7-2; D unclear. There are 12 residues in the CDR3. Per germline, CDR1 SGHTA and CDR2 FQGNSA. Trimming took off 1 base at V and 4 bases at J, with 4 bases between the two ends. CDR3 coding DNA: TGTGCCAGCAGCTTAGTTGGCTATGGCTACACCTTC. Its translation: CASSLVGYGYTF.

V is TRBV5-5 and J is TRBJ2-7; 12 bases are a match to TRBD2. Losses at the gene ends were 4 bases for V and 5 bases for J; bases not matched to a gene: 7. In germline, CDR1 is SGHKS, CDR2 YYEKEE (reference sequence). The length of the CDR3 is 15 residues. CDR3 protein: CASSPRLAGEDEQYF. In DNA, the CDR3 is TGTGCCAGCAGCCCCAGACTAGCGGGGGAGGACGAGCAGTACTTC.

This clone was detected only a few times. The chain recombines TRBV11-2 with TRBJ2-7; possible D gene TRBD2, 5 bases. The germline V gene encodes CDR1 SGHAT and CDR2 FQNNGV. V was trimmed by 0 bases and J by 6 bases, leaving 6 bases between them. CDR3 size: 12 residues. CDR3 in amino acids: CASSLDRGEQYF. The DNA of the CDR3 is TGTGCCAGCAGCTTAGATCGGGGCGAGCAGTACTTC.

V gene TRBV7-8 combines with J gene TRBJ2-7; D possibly matches TRBD1 or TRBD2 (6 bases each). Germline CDR1 is SGHVS and CDR2 is FQNEAQ. This CDR3 has 15 amino acids. The V and J ends lost 2 bases and 6 bases respectively, with 17 bases between them. CDR3 DNA: TGTGCCAGCAGCTTAAACGGGGGCGATCGGGCCGAGCAGTACTTC. It translates to CASSLNGGDRAEQYF.

V and J are TRBV9 and TRBJ2-3; D is tentatively TRBD1 or TRBD2 (7 bases each). This CDR3 is 17 amino acids long. Trimming took 0 bases from V and 0 from J, leaving 14 bases between them. Germline lookup yields CDR1 SGDLS and CDR2 YYNGEE. In DNA form, the CDR3 reads TGTGCCAGCAGCGTAGTGGGAGGGGGCCTAAGCACAGATACGCAGTATTTT. Residues: CASSVVGGGLSTDTQYF. The complete variable domain, with remaining parts taken from reference TRBV9 and TRBJ2-3, reads DSGVTQTPKHLITATGQRVTLRCSPRSGDLSVYWYQQSLDQGLQFLIQYYNGEERAKGNILERFSAQQFPDLHSELNLSSLELGDSALYFCASSVVGGGLSTDTQYFGPGTRLTVL.

The chain has TRBV13 and TRBJ2-1, with D possibly being TRBD2 (5 bases). Deletions cut 0 bases from V and 7 bases from J, with 16 bases between. CDR1 and CDR2 (germline): PRHDT, FYEKMQ (reference sequence). The CDR3 is made up of 16 amino acids. As DNA, the CDR3 is TGTGCCAGCAGCTTAGGCGGGGATCGGGTCGGGAATGAGCAGTTCTTC. This encodes CASSLGGDRVGNEQFF.

The chain couples TRBV6-5 to TRBJ1-2, with unresolved D. Germline V lookup: CDR1 MNHEY, CDR2 SVGAGI. Trimming pared 8 bases from V and 6 bases from J, leaving 10 bases between. The CDR3 spans 11 residues. The CDR3 here is CASGGWHGYTF. Here the CDR3 DNA reads TGTGCCAGCGGCGGGTGGCATGGCTACACCTTC.

V usage is TRBV6-8 and J usage is TRBJ2-3; 8 nucleotides align to TRBD2. The junction had 9 bases not matched to a gene; V was cut back by 5 bases and J by 11 bases. The CDR3 is 13 residues long. Germline CDR1 MNHGY, CDR2 SAAAGT. This CDR3 reads CASSLSGSSRQYF. In DNA, the CDR3 is TGTGCCAGCAGTCTAAGCGGGAGTAGTCGGCAGTATTTT.

This clone was counted between two and nine times. The V and J genes are TRBV5-4 and TRBJ2-5; no definite D call. The V gene lost 4 bases and the J gene lost 5 bases, with 9 bases spanning the gap. The germline V gene has CDR1 SGHNT and CDR2 YYREEE (reference sequence). The length of the CDR3 is 12 residues. CDR3 DNA sequence: TGTGCCAGCAGCCCGGACGGGGAGACCCAGTACTTC. Translating gives CASSPDGETQYF.

The chain combines TRBV2 with TRBJ2-3, with TRBD1 identical over 8 bases. The CDR3 sequence is 14 residues long. The ends lost 6 bases at V and 3 bases at J; junction bases unmatched: 5. Germline-derived CDR1 and CDR2 are SNHLY and FYNNEI. CDR3 sequence (DNA): TGTGCCAGCAGGCCGGGACAGGAAACAGATACGCAGTATTTT. Its protein product is CASRPGQETDTQYF.

This sequence joins TRBV4-2 and TRBJ1-5; a possible D gene is TRBD1 (6 bases). The CDR3 spans 17 residues. Trimming cost V 1 base and J 0 bases, with 13 bases left between them. Per the germline V gene, CDR1 is LGHNA and CDR2 is YNFKEQ. In nucleotides, the CDR3 is TGTGCCAGCAGCCAAGGGACAGATACATATAGCAATCAGCCCCAGCATTTT. Protein sequence: CASSQGTDTYSNQPQHF.

This clone turned up a few times. The CDR3 loop is CASSSGQGDEQYF. CDR3 bases: TGTGCCAGCAGTTCCGGACAGGGGGACGAGCAGTACTTC. The chain uses TRBV28 and TRBJ2-7, with 10 bases aligning to TRBD1. Per the germline V gene, CDR1 is MDHEN and CDR2 is SYDVKM. V shed 4 bases, J shed 5 bases, and the junction held 2 bases outside the gene matches. The CDR3 sequence is 13 residues long.

This chain's CDR3 is CSVDLTGAYNEQFF. The CDR3 DNA follows: TGCAGCGTTGATTTAACGGGCGCCTACAATGAGCAGTTCTTC. The chain uses TRBV29-1 and TRBJ2-1, with no clear D. This CDR3 comprises 14 residues. Germline V gene data show CDR1 as SQVTM and CDR2 as ANQGSEA. Deletions cut 3 bases from V and 2 bases from J, with 11 bases between.

The rearrangement links TRBV6-1 to TRBJ2-2, with a possible D match to TRBD1 (5 bases). Trimming cost V 5 bases and J 5 bases, with 12 bases left between them. The V gene's germline CDR1 is MNHNS and CDR2 SASEGT. CDR3 size: 14 residues. The CDR3 nucleotides read TGTGCCAGCAGTCCCCCCAGGGAAACCGGGGAGCTGTTTTTT. This encodes CASSPPRETGELFF.